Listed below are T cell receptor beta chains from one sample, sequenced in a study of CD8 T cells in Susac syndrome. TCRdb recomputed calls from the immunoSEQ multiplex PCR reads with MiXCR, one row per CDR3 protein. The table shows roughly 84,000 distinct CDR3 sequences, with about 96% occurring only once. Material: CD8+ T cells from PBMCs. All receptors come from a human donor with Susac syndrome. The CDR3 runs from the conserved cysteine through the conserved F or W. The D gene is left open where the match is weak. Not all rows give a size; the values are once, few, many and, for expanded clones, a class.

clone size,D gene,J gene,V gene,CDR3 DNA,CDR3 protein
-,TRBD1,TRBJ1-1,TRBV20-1,TGCAGTACCCGGGACAGGGCAAGTTTATGGACTGAAGCTTTCTTT,CSTRDRASLWTEAFF
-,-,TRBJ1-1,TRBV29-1,TGCAGCGCCGAACAGACAACCGGGATTCGGGCTGAAGCTTTCTTT,CSAEQTTGIRAEAFF
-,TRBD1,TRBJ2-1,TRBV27,TGTGCCAGCAGTCTCACAGGGGCTGAGCAGTTCTTC,CASSLTGAEQFF
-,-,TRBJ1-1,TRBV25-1,TGTGCCAGCACCGACGGGGGGGCGGAAACTGAAGCTTTCTTT,CASTDGGAETEAFF
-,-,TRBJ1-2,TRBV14,TGTGCCAGCAGCCAAACCGCCCGGTACTTCTATGGCTACACCTTC,CASSQTARYFYGYTF
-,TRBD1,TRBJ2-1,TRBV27,TGTGCCAGCAACCACGTTAGGACAGGGGGCGATGAGCAGTTCTTC,CASNHVRTGGDEQFF
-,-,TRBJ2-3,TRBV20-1,TGCAGTGCTAGAGATTTTGCAGCAACTAGCACAGATACGCAGTATTTT,CSARDFAATSTDTQYF
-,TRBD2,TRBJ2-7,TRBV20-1,TGCAGTGCTAGAGATCGGCTAGCGGGAGGGTACGAGCAGTACTTC,CSARDRLAGGYEQYF
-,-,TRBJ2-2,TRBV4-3,TGCGCCAGCAGCCATTCGGCCCGGGCAGCTAACACCGGGGAGCTGTTTTTT,CASSHSARAANTGELFF
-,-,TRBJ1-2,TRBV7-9,TGTGCCACCCCGGTACCCTATGGCTACACCTTC,CATPVPYGYTF
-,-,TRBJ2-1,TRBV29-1,TGCAGCGTTGAATCGGGGATCGGTGAGCAGTTCTTC,CSVESGIGEQFF
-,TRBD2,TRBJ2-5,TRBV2,TGTGCCAGCAGTGAAGTGGGGGGACTAGCGGGAGAAGAGACCCAGTACTTC,CASSEVGGLAGEETQYF
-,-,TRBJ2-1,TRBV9,TGTGCCAGCAGCGTAGCGTGGGGAGGAACCTACAATGAGCAGTTCTTC,CASSVAWGGTYNEQFF
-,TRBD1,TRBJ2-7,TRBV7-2,TGTGCCAGCAGCTACACAGGGGGCGAAGGCTCCTACGAGCAGTACTTC,CASSYTGGEGSYEQYF
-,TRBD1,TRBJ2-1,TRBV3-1,TGTGCCAGCAGCGACGGGTGGACAGGGGTGAATGAGCAGTTCTTC,CASSDGWTGVNEQFF
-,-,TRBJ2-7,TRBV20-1,TGCAGTGCTAGAGATGTAGGGCAACTCACCTACGAGCAGTACTTC,CSARDVGQLTYEQYF
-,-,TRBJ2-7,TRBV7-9,TGTGCCAGCAGCTTTACCGGGACACCCTACGAGCAGTACTTC,CASSFTGTPYEQYF
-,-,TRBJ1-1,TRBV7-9,TGTGCCAGCAGCTTAGCGCGGGCAGCAAGCTGTGAAGCTTTCTTT,CASSLARAASCEAFF
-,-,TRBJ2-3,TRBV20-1,TGCAGTGGTGGGTTCGAGTCTTCAGATACGCAGTATTTT,CSGGFESSDTQYF
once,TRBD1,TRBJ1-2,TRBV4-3,TGCGCCAGCAGCCAAGATGGGACAGACTATGGCTACACCTTC,CASSQDGTDYGYTF
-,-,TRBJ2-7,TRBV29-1,TGCAGCGTTGAACTAGCAAGGGAGCAGTACTTC,CSVELAREQYF
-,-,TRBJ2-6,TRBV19,TGTGCCAGTAGTATCCCAGGGTCTGGGGCCAACGTCCTGACTTTC,CASSIPGSGANVLTF
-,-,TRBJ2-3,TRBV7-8,TGTGCCAGCAGCCCCCTGGGGAGACTGGAGAGCACAGATACGCAGTATTTT,CASSPLGRLESTDTQYF
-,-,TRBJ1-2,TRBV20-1,TGCAGTGCTAGAGATTGGTCAGTAGTGTCCCCTAACTATGGCTACACCTTC,CSARDWSVVSPNYGYTF
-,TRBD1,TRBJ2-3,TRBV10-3,TGTGCCATCAAAGAGACAGGGGTTAACACAGATACGCAGTATTTT,CAIKETGVNTDTQYF
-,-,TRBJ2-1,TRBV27,TGTGCCAGCAGTTTATCGAGGCTCAATGAGCAGTTCTTC,CASSLSRLNEQFF
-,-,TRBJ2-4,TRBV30,TGTGCCTGGGCTGGTGCGGAAAACATTCAGTACTTC,CAWAGAENIQYF
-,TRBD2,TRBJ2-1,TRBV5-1,TGCGCCAGCAGCTTAGCTAGCGGGAGGGCCTCCTTCTTC,CASSLASGRASFF
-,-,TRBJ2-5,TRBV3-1,TGTGCCAGCAGCCAAGTCGGGATGGGTACAGAGACCCAGTACTTC,CASSQVGMGTETQYF
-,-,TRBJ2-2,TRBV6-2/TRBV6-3,TGTGCCAGCAGTTATATGCGACCCGGGGAGCTGTTTTTT,CASSYMRPGELFF
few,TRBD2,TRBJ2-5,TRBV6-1,TGTGCCAGCAGTTCTAGCGGGGGGCAAGAGACCCAGTACTTC,CASSSSGGQETQYF
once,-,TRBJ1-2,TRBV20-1,TGCAGTGCCCTATCGCAGACGCAAAACTATGGCTACACCTTC,CSALSQTQNYGYTF
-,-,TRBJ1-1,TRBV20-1,TGCAGTGCTACCTTGCTGACACCAGCTTTCTTT,CSATLLTPAFF
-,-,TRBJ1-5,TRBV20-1,TGCAGTGCTAGATATGAGGGACTAAGCAATCAGCCCCAGCATTTT,CSARYEGLSNQPQHF
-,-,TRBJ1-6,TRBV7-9,TGTGCCAGCAGCTCTCACGAGATAGGGGGTAGGAGTTCACCCCTCCACTTT,CASSSHEIGGRSSPLHF
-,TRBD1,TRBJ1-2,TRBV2,TGTGCCAGCAGTGAAGGGGACAGGGGCGATGGCTACACCTTC,CASSEGDRGDGYTF
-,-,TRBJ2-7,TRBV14,TGTGCCAGCAGCCAATTTCTCGGGCAGGGGTCCTCCTACGAGCAGTACTTC,CASSQFLGQGSSYEQYF
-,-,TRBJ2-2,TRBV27,TGTGCCAGCAGTTTATATCCCGGGGAGCTGTTTTTT,CASSLYPGELFF
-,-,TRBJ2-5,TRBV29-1,TGCAGCGTTGAAGTCGGGGGGCGCGGGGAGACCCAGTACTTC,CSVEVGGRGETQYF
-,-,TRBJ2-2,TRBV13,TGTGCCAGCAGCTTGGCGTGGACCGGGGAGCTGTTTTTT,CASSLAWTGELFF
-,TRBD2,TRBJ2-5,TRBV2,TGTGCCAGCAGTGAACCTAGCGGGGGCAGGGAGACCCAGTACTTC,CASSEPSGGRETQYF
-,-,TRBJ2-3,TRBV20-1,TGCAGTGCTACCCCTGGGGAGGTGGATACGCAGTATTTT,CSATPGEVDTQYF